Below, 14 T cell receptor beta chains from the same sample are listed, as sequenced in a study of T cell responses to AZD1222 COVID-19 vaccine. Assay used: immunoSEQ multiplex PCR; TCRdb lists only in-frame clones, some missing. The sample carries about 81,000 clones, under 95% recorded once. The sample consisted of peripheral blood, taken 28 days after the second AZD1222 dose. All receptors come from an adult who received the AZD1222 COVID-19 vaccine.

The chain's CDR3 is CASSLMGGTGGADTQYF. The CDR3 bases are TGTGCCAGCAGCTTAATGGGCGGGACAGGGGGCGCAGATACGCAGTATTTT. The V gene is TRBV7-3, the J gene TRBJ2-3, with 12 positions matching TRBD1. This CDR3 contains 17 residues. V gave up 1 base and J gave up 4 bases; unmatched junction bases: 6. Germline CDR1 reads SGHTA; CDR2 reads FQGTGA.

This sequence joins TRBV6-5 and TRBJ1-5; 7 bases match TRBD1. CDR3 size: 13 residues. V shed 4 bases and J 7 bases; nucleotides not matched to a gene: 4. CDR1 MNHEY and CDR2 SVGAGI come from the germline V gene. CDR3 in DNA: TGTGCCAGCAGTTCGGCAGGGGGACAGCCCCAGCATTTT. It codes for CASSSAGGQPQHF.

This clone was seen just once. CDR3 residues: CASGHNQPQHF. The DNA for the CDR3 is TGTGCCAGCGGCCACAATCAGCCCCAGCATTTT. The chain joins TRBV7-9 to TRBJ1-5; D unclear. Germline V gene sequence: CDR1 SEHNR, CDR2 FQNEAQ (reference sequence). The germline V and J ends were trimmed by 8 bases and 3 bases, with 5 bases remaining between them. The CDR3 sequence is 11 residues long.

The rearrangement links TRBV24-1 to TRBJ2-1; D gene uncertain. The CDR3 has 12 amino acids. Trimming pared 5 bases from V and 8 bases from J, leaving 9 bases between. Germline loops: CDR1 KGHDR, CDR2 SFDVKD. This CDR3 is CATSGSGYEQFF. For the CDR3, the DNA is TGTGCCACCAGTGGTTCGGGTTATGAGCAGTTCTTC.

This clone came up once. The chain combines TRBV7-9 with TRBJ2-6; tentative D call: TRBD1 (5 bases). Between the trimmed V and J ends, which lost 4 bases and 4 bases, there was a span of 11 bases. The CDR3 length is 15 residues. Looked up from germline, CDR1 is SEHNR and CDR2 is FQNEAQ (reference sequence). The CDR3 loop is CASSSPGSGANVLTF. CDR3 coding DNA: TGTGCCAGCAGCTCCCCAGGGTCCGGGGCCAACGTCCTGACTTTC.

The chain combines TRBV4-1 with TRBJ2-5; maybe TRBD2 (6 bases). The germline CDR1 and CDR2 sequences are MGHRA and YSYEKL. Trimming removed 0 bases at V and 9 bases at J, with 17 bases between. This CDR3 is built from 15 residues. Written as DNA, the CDR3 is TGCGCCAGCAGCCAAGATCCGGCGGACCGGGGGTCCCAGTACTTC. Protein product: CASSQDPADRGSQYF.

The rearrangement links TRBV19 to TRBJ1-5; D gene uncertain. Looked up from germline, CDR1 is LNHDA and CDR2 is SQIVND (reference sequence). The CDR3 consists of 14 residues. The CDR3 DNA reads as TGTGCTCCCGCCGGGTCCGTAAGCAATCAGCCCCAGCATTTT. Protein: CAPAGSVSNQPQHF.

This chain links TRBV30 with TRBJ2-7; D is undetermined. Per germline, CDR1 GTSNPN and CDR2 SVGIG (reference sequence). The V and J ends lost 3 bases and 3 bases respectively, with 9 bases between them. The CDR3 sequence is 12 residues long. CDR3 coding DNA: TGTGCCTGGAGGTCCCCGAACTACGAGCAGTACTTC. Amino acids: CAWRSPNYEQYF.

This clone was observed a handful of times. The chain links TRBV2 to TRBJ1-5; D remains ambiguous. From germline, CDR1 is SNHLY and CDR2 FYNNEI. The CDR3 covers 16 residues. V dropped 3 bases and J dropped 6 bases, with 18 bases sitting between them. The CDR3 DNA sequence: TGTGCCAGCAGTGAGAATGTGGTTCGCGGCGGTCAGCCCCAGCATTTT. Protein sequence: CASSENVVRGGQPQHF.

The V and J genes are TRBV27 and TRBJ2-7; 7 bases are shared with TRBD2. The ends lost 4 bases at V and 3 bases at J; junction bases unmatched: 12. Germline CDR1 reads MNHEY; CDR2 reads SMNVEV (reference sequence). The CDR3 covers 16 residues. The CDR3 region is CASSSTDRGLNYEQYF. CDR3 nucleotide sequence: TGTGCCAGCAGTTCTACGGATCGGGGACTAAACTACGAGCAGTACTTC.

CDR3: CASSQDRQAYGYTF. Written as DNA, the CDR3 is TGTGCCAGCAGCCAAGACCGACAGGCGTATGGCTACACCTTC. J is TRBJ1-2 and V is TRBV4-2; D is possibly TRBD1 (6 bases). The CDR3 has 14 amino acids. V lost 0 bases and J 5 bases, leaving 10 bases between the germline ends. In germline, CDR1 is LGHNA, CDR2 YNFKEQ.

This clone was recorded once. The J gene is TRBJ1-2, the V gene TRBV30, with D possibly TRBD1 on 6 matching bases. Per the germline V gene, CDR1 is GTSNPN and CDR2 is SVGIG (reference sequence). The CDR3 contains 12 residues. This chain's CDR3 is CAGGGLLRGYTF. The DNA of the CDR3 is TGTGCAGGGGGGGGGCTGTTGAGAGGCTACACCTTC.

In its sample, this clone was seen once. The genes are TRBV7-8 and TRBJ1-6, with D possibly matching TRBD1 (5 bases). This CDR3 contains 18 residues. V lost 1 base to trimming and J lost 0 bases, with 13 bases between them. Germline V gene lookup returns CDR1 SGHVS and CDR2 FQNEAQ. CDR3 DNA: TGTGCCAGCAGCTTAGAAGGGGTGATGAGCTCCTATAATTCACCCCTCCACTTT. It specifies CASSLEGVMSSYNSPLHF. The full variable domain, rest sourced from reference TRBV7-8 and TRBJ1-6, is GAGVSQSPRYKVAKRGQDVALRCDPISGHVSLFWYQQALGQGPEFLTYFQNEAQLDKSGLPSDRFFAERPEGSVSTLKIQRTQQEDSAVYLCASSLEGVMSSYNSPLHFGNGTRLTVT.

V gene TRBV19 combines with J gene TRBJ2-2; D call uncertain. Per the germline V gene, CDR1 is LNHDA and CDR2 is SQIVND (reference sequence). Trimming took 1 base from V and 1 from J, leaving 7 bases between them. The CDR3 runs 15 residues. The CDR3 protein is CASSIVFENTGELFF. The CDR3, as DNA: TGTGCCAGTAGTATAGTGTTCGAGAACACCGGGGAGCTGTTTTTT.